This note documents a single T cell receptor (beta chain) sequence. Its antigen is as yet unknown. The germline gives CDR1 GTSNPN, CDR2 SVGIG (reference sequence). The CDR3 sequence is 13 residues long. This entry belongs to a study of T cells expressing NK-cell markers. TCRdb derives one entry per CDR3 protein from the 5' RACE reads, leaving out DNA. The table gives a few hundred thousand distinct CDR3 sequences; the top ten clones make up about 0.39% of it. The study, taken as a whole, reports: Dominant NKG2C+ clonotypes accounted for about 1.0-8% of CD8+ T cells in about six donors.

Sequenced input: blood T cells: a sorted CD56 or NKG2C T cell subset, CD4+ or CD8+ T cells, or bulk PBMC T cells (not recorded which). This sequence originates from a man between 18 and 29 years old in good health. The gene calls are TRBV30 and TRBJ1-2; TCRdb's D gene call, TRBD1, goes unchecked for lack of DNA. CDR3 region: CAWSQDRRYGYTF.